Listed below are T cell receptor beta chains from one sample, sequenced in a study of cytomegalovirus exposure and HLA in healthy donors. Assay used: immunoSEQ multiplex PCR; TCRdb lists only in-frame clones, some missing. This table has more than 100,000 clones, 79% appearing once. The sequencing sample was made of PBMCs. These TCRs come from a male donor in good health and CMV-seronegative. Both conserved end residues are part of each CDR3. The D gene is left open where the match is weak. Size is stated for part of the rows, as once, few or many counts, or as a class when the clone is expanded.

TGTGCCAGCTCACCGACTAGCGGGGGCGAAGATACGCAGTATTTT | CASSPTSGGEDTQYF | TRBJ2-3 | TRBV18 | 15 | - | TRBD2
TGTGCCAGCAGTAACCGGGAGCTCTACGAGCAGTACTTC | CASSNRELYEQYF | TRBJ2-7 | TRBV6-5 | 13 | - | -
TGTGCCAGCCTCTCGGGGGGGGGCAACCTCGAGCAGTACTTC | CASLSGGGNLEQYF | TRBJ2-7 | TRBV7-2 | 14 | - | TRBD2
TGCGCCAGCAGCTTGGGAAGGGGACAGACCTACGAGCAGTACTTC | CASSLGRGQTYEQYF | TRBJ2-7 | TRBV5-1 | 15 | - | TRBD1
TGTGCCTTACAGGGGGGTGAGAACACTGAAGCTTTCTTT | CALQGGENTEAFF | TRBJ1-1 | TRBV10-3 | 13 | - | TRBD1
TGTGCCAGCAGCCGGGGGGGATCGGGAGGCAATCAGCCCCAGCATTTT | CASSRGGSGGNQPQHF | TRBJ1-5 | TRBV5-4 | 16 | - | -
TGCAGCGTTGTAGCGACTTACAATGAGCAGTTCTTC | CSVVATYNEQFF | TRBJ2-1 | TRBV29-1 | 12 | - | -
TGTGCCAGCAGCCCCCGCGGCAGGGATTATTCACCCCTCCACTTT | CASSPRGRDYSPLHF | TRBJ1-6 | TRBV4-2 | 15 | - | -
TGTGCCAGCTCCCGATCCCGGGACTATGGCTACACCTTC | CASSRSRDYGYTF | TRBJ1-2 | TRBV27 | 13 | few | -
TGTGCCAGCAGTGCCCCGCGAACAGGGGGACGAACGCAGTATTTT | CASSAPRTGGRTQYF | TRBJ2-3 | TRBV6-5 | 15 | - | TRBD1
TGTGCCAGCAGCTTAGGCAGGGCTGGAAACACCATATATTTT | CASSLGRAGNTIYF | TRBJ1-3 | TRBV7-2 | 14 | - | -
TGTGCCAGCAGTCCGTGGACAGGCCTGATGAACACTGAAGCTTTCTTT | CASSPWTGLMNTEAFF | TRBJ1-1 | TRBV27 | 16 | - | TRBD1
TGTGCCAGCAGCAACAGTGGCGAGCAGTACTTC | CASSNSGEQYF | TRBJ2-7 | TRBV21-1 | 11 | few | -
TGTGCCAGCAGGCAGGGACTGGTAGCCAAAAACATTCAGTACTTC | CASRQGLVAKNIQYF | TRBJ2-4 | TRBV6-6 | 15 | - | -
TGTGCCAGCAGCTTAGATTTCGGGGGTGGCCACGAGCAGTACTTC | CASSLDFGGGHEQYF | TRBJ2-7 | TRBV11-2 | 15 | - | -
TGTGCCACAAGACAGGAGAGCTATGGCTACACCTTC | CATRQESYGYTF | TRBJ1-2 | TRBV6-5 | 12 | - | -
TGTGCCAGCAGTGCGGGACAGGGTCCCAATCAGCCCCAGCATTTT | CASSAGQGPNQPQHF | TRBJ1-5 | TRBV6-5 | 15 | - | TRBD1
TGTGCCAGCAGTGGGACTAGCGGGGGTCAAGAGACCCAGTACTTC | CASSGTSGGQETQYF | TRBJ2-5 | TRBV2 | 15 | - | TRBD2
TGTGCCAGCAGCTTACCAGGGAACGAGCAGTACTTC | CASSLPGNEQYF | TRBJ2-7 | TRBV11-2 | 12 | - | -
TGCAGCGTCGCACAGGGGGCACGATACACTGAAGCTTTCTTT | CSVAQGARYTEAFF | TRBJ1-1 | TRBV29-1 | 14 | - | TRBD1
TGCAGCGCCGAACAGGGAACCTACGAGCAGTACTTC | CSAEQGTYEQYF | TRBJ2-7 | TRBV29-1 | 12 | - | -
TGTGCCAGTAGTATGGCGGGGGATATGTACAATGAGCAGTTCTTC | CASSMAGDMYNEQFF | TRBJ2-1 | TRBV19 | 15 | - | TRBD2
TGTGCCAGCAGCCCTTGGGAGGGGAATCAGCCCCAGCATTTT | CASSPWEGNQPQHF | TRBJ1-5 | TRBV16 | 14 | - | -